Below are 26 T cell receptor beta chains sequenced from a single sample in a study of shared clonotypes between healthy human individuals. The repertoire was sequenced with immunoSEQ multiplex PCR; TCRdb's copy has only in-frame clones and lacks some. The sample comprises more than 850,000 clones, around 82% of which are singletons, and about 0.52% rests with the top ten. Source material: memory CD4+ T cells from PBMCs. Described subset: CD45RA-negative fraction. The receptors were gathered from a man aged 18 to 30 in good health. Some clones in this sample may be carry-over from other donors' samples.

The CDR3 sequence: CASSSPGTTNEQFF. CDR3 nucleotide sequence: TGTGCCAGCAGTTCTCCCGGGACTACCAATGAGCAGTTCTTC. The chain couples TRBV6-5 to TRBJ2-1, with 7 nucleotides matching TRBD2. Germline lookup yields CDR1 MNHEY and CDR2 SVGAGI. J lost 6 bases, V lost 4 bases, and 6 bases had no gene match. This CDR3 spans 14 amino acids.

This clone was counted only a few times. The chain uses TRBV30 and TRBJ1-5; a weak D match, TRBD1 (6 bases). This CDR3 has 13 residues. Trimming shortened V by 1 base and J by 4 bases, and 8 bases separated the two germline ends. From germline, CDR1 is GTSNPN and CDR2 SVGIG (reference sequence). The CDR3 DNA sequence: TGTGCCTGGAGTGGACAGGAAAATCAGCCCCAGCATTTT. It is translated as CAWSGQENQPQHF. The full variable domain, completed using reference TRBV30 and TRBJ1-5, is SQTIHQWPATLVQPVGSPLSLECTVEGTSNPNLYWYRQAAGRGLQLLFYSVGIGQISSEVPQNLSASRPQDRQFILSSKKLLLSDSGFYLCAWSGQENQPQHFGDGTRLSIL.

This clone appeared a few times. This CDR3 reads CASSLGPPTDTVVGQPQHF. The DNA for the CDR3 is TGTGCCAGCAGCTTGGGGCCACCCACTGACACGGTCGTAGGTCAGCCCCAGCATTTT. This rearrangement joins TRBV5-4 to TRBJ1-5, with D hard to call. This CDR3 spans 19 amino acids. Germline V CDR1 and CDR2: SGHNT, YYREEE (reference sequence). V was trimmed by 0 bases and J by 6 bases, leaving 25 bases between them. The variable domain in full, completed from reference TRBV5-4 and TRBJ1-5, reads ETGVTQSPTHLIKTRGQQVTLRCSSQSGHNTVSWYQQALGQGPQFIFQYYREEENGRGNFPPRFSGLQFPNYSSELNVNALELDDSALYLCASSLGPPTDTVVGQPQHFGDGTRLSIL.

This chain links TRBV18 with TRBJ1-5; 8 positions agree with TRBD1. The trim removed 4 bases at V and 7 bases at J, leaving 6 bases unmatched. CDR1 is KGHSH, CDR2 LQKENI, per germline. CDR3 length equals 14 residues. In nucleotides, the CDR3 is TGTGCCAGCTCACTTACAGGGGGTAGACAGCCCCAGCATTTT. This translates into CASSLTGGRQPQHF. The full variable domain, its missing parts supplied by reference TRBV18 and TRBJ1-5, is NAGVMQNPRHLVRRRGQEARLRCSPMKGHSHVYWYRQLPEEGLKFMVYLQKENIIDESGMPKERFSAEFPKEGPSILRIQQVVRGDSAAYFCASSLTGGRQPQHFGDGTRLSIL.

The V call is TRBV28, the J call TRBJ1-3, with D possibly being TRBD1 (6 bases). There are 15 residues in the CDR3. Trimming pared 5 bases from V and 5 bases from J, leaving 16 bases between. Germline CDR1 and CDR2: MDHEN and SYDVKM. The CDR3: CASSGERGGRNTIYF. The CDR3 nucleotides read TGTGCCAGCAGTGGTGAAAGAGGGGGACGAAACACCATATATTTT.

Remarks on this clone: A far larger clone is a single base away, which makes a read error likely. CDR3 protein: CASSTQSGTGSPYEQYF. The CDR3 DNA reads TGTGCCAGCAGCACACAAAGCGGGACGGGCAGCCCCTACGAGCAGTACTTC. This rearrangement joins TRBV7-8 to TRBJ2-7; TRBD2 matches at 7 bases. CDR1 and CDR2 (germline): SGHVS, FQNEAQ. The CDR3 consists of 17 residues. J lost 2 bases, V lost 5 bases, and 15 bases had no gene match.

As to this clone: Since a far larger clone is one base different, this is likely a read error. Other DNA sequences in this sample translate to the same CDR3. The chain couples TRBV5-4 to TRBJ2-5; 8 bases are shared with TRBD2. With V trimmed by 2 bases and J by 5 bases, 8 bases remained unmatched. The CDR3 contains 15 residues. The germline V gene has CDR1 SGHNT and CDR2 YYREEE (reference sequence). The CDR3 sequence is CASSLDGTRKETQYF. The CDR3 DNA is TGTGCCAGCAGCTTAGACGGGACTAGAAAGGAGACCCAGTACTTC.

This clone was observed a single time. The gene calls are TRBV14 and TRBJ2-1, with 8 bases matching TRBD1. Germline lookup yields CDR1 SGHDN and CDR2 FVKESK. The CDR3 has 15 amino acids. J was trimmed by 4 bases and V by 0 bases; bases with no gene match: 2. In DNA form, the CDR3 reads TGTGCCAGCAGCCAAGACCGGGACAGGTACAATGAGCAGTTCTTC. Protein product: CASSQDRDRYNEQFF.

The chain links TRBV28 to TRBJ1-1; 12 bases map to TRBD1. J was trimmed by 4 bases and V by 6 bases; bases with no gene match: 15. The germline V gene encodes CDR1 MDHEN and CDR2 SYDVKM. There are 18 residues in the CDR3. The CDR3 spells CASRPGGQGAKSGTEAFF. CDR3 bases: TGTGCCAGCAGGCCTGGGGGACAGGGGGCGAAGAGCGGCACTGAAGCTTTCTTT. Filled out from reference TRBV28 and TRBJ1-1, the complete variable domain reads DVKVTQSSRYLVKRTGEKVFLECVQDMDHENMFWYRQDPGLGLRLIYFSYDVKMKEKGDIPEGYSVSREKKERFSLILESASTNQTSMYLCASRPGGQGAKSGTEAFFGQGTRLTVV.

The chain carries TRBV29-1 and TRBJ2-3; maybe TRBD1 (5 bases). The CDR3 consists of 13 residues. The V end was cut by 4 bases, the J end by 4 bases, with 12 bases between. Germline V gives CDR1 SQVTM, CDR2 ANQGSEA. The CDR3 nucleotides are TGCAGCGTTGTAGGGGTTGTGGCAGATACGCAGTATTTT. This encodes CSVVGVVADTQYF.

V usage is TRBV5-6 and J usage is TRBJ2-7; 10 bases map to TRBD2. The CDR3 length is 15 residues. V shed 0 bases, J shed 6 bases, and the junction held 6 bases outside the gene matches. The germline V gene has CDR1 SGHDT and CDR2 YYEEEE. CDR3 bases: TGTGCCAGCAGCTTGGGTCTAGCGGGAGTGGGCGAGCAGTACTTC. This sequence encodes CASSLGLAGVGEQYF.

This clone has more than one count but fewer than ten. The CDR3: CASSRWTGRAGELFF. Here the CDR3 DNA reads TGTGCCAGCAGCCGTTGGACAGGGCGGGCCGGGGAGCTGTTTTTT. This rearrangement joins TRBV2 to TRBJ2-2; TRBD1 matches 8 bases. The V and J ends lost 6 bases and 6 bases, in that order; junction bases with no gene match: 9. Germline V lookup: CDR1 SNHLY, CDR2 FYNNEI. CDR3 length: 15 amino acids.

The J gene is TRBJ2-7, the V gene TRBV20-1; D unclear. Looked up from germline, CDR1 is DFQATT and CDR2 is SNEGSKA (reference sequence). This CDR3 comprises 10 residues. V was clipped by 4 bases and J by 6 bases, with 7 bases between them. CDR3 in amino acids: CSANYAEQYF. The CDR3 bases are TGCAGTGCTAACTATGCCGAGCAGTACTTC.

Only a few counts were recorded for this clone. The chain carries TRBV7-9 and TRBJ2-3, with 9 positions matching TRBD1. J lost 4 bases, V lost 7 bases, and 6 bases had no gene match. The V gene's germline CDR1 is SEHNR and CDR2 FQNEAQ (reference sequence). This CDR3 is built from 14 residues. The CDR3: CASMTGGSADTQYF. The CDR3 DNA follows: TGTGCCAGCATGACAGGGGGTAGCGCAGATACGCAGTATTTT.

The chain recombines TRBV2 with TRBJ2-7; possibly TRBD2 for D (6 bases). Trimming took 5 bases from V and 4 from J, leaving 12 bases between them. The CDR3 is 13 residues long. Germline V gene sequence: CDR1 SNHLY, CDR2 FYNNEI. In DNA, the CDR3 is TGTGCCAGCAGTCAGTTGCGGGGATACGAGCAGTACTTC. It codes for CASSQLRGYEQYF. Supplemented by reference TRBV2 and TRBJ2-7, the full variable domain reads EPEVTQTPSHQVTQMGQEVILRCVPISNHLYFYWYRQILGQKVEFLVSFYNNEISEKSEIFDDQFSVERPDGSNFTLKIRSTKLEDSAMYFCASSQLRGYEQYFGPGTRLTVT.

This clone occurred a few times. This chain uses TRBV19 with TRBJ1-2, with D hard to call. V dropped 4 bases and J dropped 0 bases, with 9 bases sitting between them. CDR3 size: 14 residues. From germline, CDR1 is LNHDA and CDR2 SQIVND (reference sequence). CDR3 DNA sequence: TGTGCCAGTAGTAAGGCAGCCGCTAACTATGGCTACACCTTC. Translated, it gives CASSKAAANYGYTF.

This clone was recorded at least ten times. The chain employs TRBV19 and TRBJ1-2; TRBD1 is a possible D gene (6 bases). CDR1 LNHDA and CDR2 SQIVND come from the germline V gene (reference sequence). V gave up 6 bases and J gave up 8 bases, with 16 bases separating them. The CDR3 is 13 residues long. CDR3 protein: CASSRTDPKGYTF. CDR3 nucleotide sequence: TGTGCCAGTAGCCGGACAGACCCGAAAGGCTACACCTTC. Full variable domain (missing parts from reference TRBV19 and TRBJ1-2): DGGITQSPKYLFRKEGQNVTLSCEQNLNHDAMYWYRQDPGQGLRLIYYSQIVNDFQKGDIAEGYSVSREKKESFPLTVTSAQKNPTAFYLCASSRTDPKGYTFGSGTRLTVV.

A remark on this clone: This sample also contains other DNA sequences that code for the same CDR3. CDR3 DNA sequence: TGTGCCAGCTCACGAAGGACGGGAGAGACCCAGTACTTC. Translated: CASSRRTGETQYF. The chain joins TRBV18 to TRBJ2-5; unclear D gene. The CDR3 has 13 residues. Trimming took off 4 bases at V and 4 bases at J, with 10 bases between the two ends. Germline V lookup: CDR1 KGHSH, CDR2 LQKENI.

The chain links TRBV5-5 to TRBJ2-7; D is tentatively TRBD1 or TRBD2 (5 bases each). Germline assignment: CDR1 SGHKS and CDR2 YYEKEE (reference sequence). The CDR3 is 14 residues long. The germline V and J ends were trimmed by 4 bases and 2 bases, with 13 bases remaining between them. The CDR3 nucleotides are TGTGCCAGCAGCGGCCGGGACCCAACCTACGAGCAGTACTTC. Encoded protein: CASSGRDPTYEQYF.

The chain uses TRBV6-5 and TRBJ2-3, with D possibly TRBD2 on 6 matching bases. Deletions cut 0 bases from V and 4 bases from J, with 8 bases between. This CDR3 is built from 14 residues. Per germline, CDR1 MNHEY and CDR2 SVGAGI. In DNA form, the CDR3 reads TGTGCCAGCAGTTACTCTCCTAGCGCAGATACGCAGTATTTT. Translating gives CASSYSPSADTQYF.

This clone was detected once. The rearrangement links TRBV29-1 to TRBJ1-6; tentative D call: TRBD1 (6 bases). Germline V lookup: CDR1 SQVTM, CDR2 ANQGSEA. The length of the CDR3 is 14 residues. V lost 6 bases to trimming and J lost 7 bases, with 16 bases between them. CDR3 loop: CSVSQGSGNSPLHF. CDR3 bases: TGCAGCGTGTCACAGGGAAGTGGCAATTCACCCCTCCACTTT.

The chain couples TRBV14 to TRBJ1-1; the D is unclear. The germline V gene encodes CDR1 SGHDN and CDR2 FVKESK. V lost 6 bases, J lost 10 bases, and 15 bases lay in between. CDR3 length equals 12 residues. The CDR3 here is CASSRRTSRAFF. The CDR3 DNA sequence: TGTGCCAGCAGTCGACGGACTAGCAGAGCTTTCTTT.

V and J are TRBV7-9 and TRBJ2-2; 10 bases are a match to TRBD2. The germline CDR1 and CDR2 sequences are SEHNR and FQNEAQ (reference sequence). V lost 5 bases and J lost 5; bases outside the gene matches: 11. This CDR3 spans 17 amino acids. CDR3 in DNA: TGTGCCAGCAGCGGTCGTTTAGAGCGGGAGGGGACCGGGGAGCTGTTTTTT. Amino acids: CASSGRLEREGTGELFF.

For this clone: The same CDR3 is also encoded by other DNA sequences in this sample. V gene TRBV27 combines with J gene TRBJ2-7; D gene unclear. V was pared by 0 bases and J by 4 bases, with 7 bases between. The CDR3 sequence is 13 residues long. CDR1 is MNHEY, CDR2 SMNVEV, per germline (reference sequence). The CDR3 DNA reads as TGTGCCAGCAGTTTATCGCGAAGATACGAGCAGTACTTC. Amino acids: CASSLSRRYEQYF.

This chain links TRBV6-6 with TRBJ1-2; D gene unclear. The CDR3 runs 13 residues. V lost 6 bases and J 4 bases, leaving 12 bases between the germline ends. The germline V gene encodes CDR1 MNHNY and CDR2 SVGAGI (reference sequence). DNA for the CDR3: TGTGCCAGCAGGCACCAGGAGTTCTATGGCTACACCTTC. Translating it yields CASRHQEFYGYTF.

This rearrangement joins TRBV29-1 to TRBJ1-1; 8 bases match TRBD1. The CDR3 is 14 residues long. Per the germline V gene, CDR1 is SQVTM and CDR2 is ANQGSEA. The V segment lost 3 bases and the J segment 1 base; nucleotides outside the gene matches: 4. The CDR3 DNA sequence: TGCAGCGTTGATCTCCAGGGGGCGAACACTGAAGCTTTCTTT. Amino acids: CSVDLQGANTEAFF.